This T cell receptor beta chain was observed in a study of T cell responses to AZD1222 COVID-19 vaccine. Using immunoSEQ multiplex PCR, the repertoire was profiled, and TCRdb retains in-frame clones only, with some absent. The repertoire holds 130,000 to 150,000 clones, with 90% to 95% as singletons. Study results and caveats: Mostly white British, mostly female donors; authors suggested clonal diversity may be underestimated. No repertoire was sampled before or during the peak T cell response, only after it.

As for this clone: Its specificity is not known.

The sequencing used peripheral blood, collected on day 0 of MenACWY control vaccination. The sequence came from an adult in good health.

The CDR3 region is CASSQAGGTQYF. The DNA of the CDR3 is TGCGCCAGCAGCCAGGCCGGGGGTACGCAGTATTTT. The chain has TRBV4-1 and TRBJ2-3; a weak D match, TRBD2 (6 bases). Germline CDR1 is MGHRA and CDR2 is YSYEKL. Trimming cost V 3 bases and J 8 bases, with 9 bases left between them. This CDR3 contains 12 residues.